Listed below are T cell receptor beta chains from one sample, sequenced in a study of T cells after yellow fever vaccination. TCRdb independently ran MiXCR on the 5' RACE reads; one entry per CDR3 protein. Here the sample spans approximately 47,000 distinct CDR3 sequences, just under 6.5% being singletons. The sample was PBMCs, either bulk or a sorted T-cell subset (CD4+, CD8+, memory, or dextramer-sorted; not recorded which), taken 45 days after the yellow fever booster vaccination. All receptors derive from a man aged 25-45 years who received the YFV17D yellow fever vaccine. Both conserved end residues are part of each CDR3. The D gene is left open where the match is weak. Size values are once, few and many counts, or a class for expanded clones, and some rows have none.

clone_size	d_call	v_call	j_call	cdr3_aa	cdr3_nt
many	-	TRBV12-3/TRBV12-4	TRBJ2-3	CASSSLTRGTDTQYF	TGTGCCAGCAGTTCCCTGACTAGGGGCACAGATACGCAGTATTTT
many	TRBD1	TRBV5-1	TRBJ1-2	CASRLGTGAPYGYTF	TGCGCCAGCAGACTTGGTACAGGGGCTCCCTATGGCTACACCTTC
-	-	TRBV20-1	TRBJ2-7	CSAEAGSSSYEQYF	TGCAGTGCTGAGGCCGGGTCGAGCTCCTACGAGCAGTACTTC
-	-	TRBV4-3	TRBJ1-2	CASSQDYGAGLNYGYTF	TGCGCCAGCAGCCAGGATTACGGGGCGGGACTGAACTATGGCTACACCTTC
-	TRBD1	TRBV18	TRBJ2-1	CASSPPTGGGSNEQFF	TGTGCCAGCTCACCACCGACAGGGGGCGGCTCGAATGAGCAGTTCTTC
few	TRBD2	TRBV3-1	TRBJ2-3	CASSPLPGLATDTQYF	TGTGCCAGCAGCCCGTTACCGGGACTAGCGACAGATACGCAGTATTTT
-	TRBD2	TRBV28	TRBJ2-1	CASSGTIDYNEQFF	TGTGCCAGCAGTGGGACTATCGACTACAATGAGCAGTTCTTC
many	-	TRBV3-1	TRBJ1-2	CASSRNREGYTF	TGTGCCAGCAGCCGGAACAGGGAGGGCTACACCTTC
-	TRBD1	TRBV10-3	TRBJ1-5	CAISESGGSGVRQPQHF	TGTGCCATCAGTGAGTCAGGGGGCTCGGGGGTACGGCAGCCCCAGCATTTT
-	TRBD1	TRBV19	TRBJ1-1	CASSIRQGEAFF	TGTGCCAGTAGTATCCGACAGGGTGAAGCTTTCTTT
many	-	TRBV27	TRBJ1-6	CASSLIGGNSPLHF	TGTGCCAGCAGTTTAATAGGTGGCAATTCACCCCTCCACTTT
few	-	TRBV12-3/TRBV12-4	TRBJ2-3	CASSLGSRASAGDTQYF	TGTGCCAGCAGTTTAGGTAGCCGGGCCTCCGCAGGAGATACGCAGTATTTT
many	TRBD1	TRBV6-6	TRBJ1-1	CASGDRQASEAFF	TGTGCCAGCGGGGACAGGCAGGCATCTGAAGCTTTCTTT
many	-	TRBV7-6	TRBJ1-1	CASSPHSGGVEAFF	TGTGCCAGCAGCCCCCACTCCGGGGGGGTTGAAGCTTTCTTT
many	-	TRBV15	TRBJ1-5	CATSRDGDPQHF	TGTGCCACCAGCAGAGATGGGGACCCCCAGCATTTT
few	-	TRBV19	TRBJ1-5	CAGGGVPGQPQHF	TGTGCCGGTGGGGGGGTTCCCGGTCAGCCCCAGCATTTT
-	TRBD1	TRBV5-1	TRBJ1-3	CVSSIGTDFGNTIYF	TGCGTCAGCAGCATCGGGACAGACTTTGGAAACACCATATATTTT
many	-	TRBV18	TRBJ2-1	CASSPQDNEQFF	TGTGCCAGCTCACCACAAGACAATGAGCAGTTCTTC
-	-	TRBV4-2	TRBJ2-1	CASSQGPKTATENEQFF	TGTGCCAGCAGCCAAGGCCCTAAGACCGCGACTGAGAATGAGCAGTTCTTC
many	-	TRBV18	TRBJ2-7	CASSPPQRTYEQYF	TGTGCCAGCTCACCACCCCAGCGCACCTACGAGCAGTACTTC
-	-	TRBV5-5	TRBJ2-7	CASSLIQGPYEQYF	TGTGCCAGCAGCTTGATCCAGGGCCCCTACGAGCAGTACTTC
many	-	TRBV6-5	TRBJ1-5	CASSYRGGDQPQHF	TGTGCCAGCAGTTACAGGGGAGGAGATCAGCCCCAGCATTTT
many	TRBD1	TRBV5-1	TRBJ1-1	CASSLQGATSGTEAFF	TGCGCCAGCAGCTTACAGGGGGCCACTTCGGGGACTGAAGCTTTCTTT
-	-	TRBV20-1	TRBJ2-3	CSARGLGVSTDTQYF	TGCAGTGCTAGAGGATTGGGGGTCAGCACAGATACGCAGTATTTT
-	TRBD1	TRBV19	TRBJ2-7	CASRGRQGSYEQYF	TGTGCCAGTAGGGGGAGACAGGGAAGCTACGAGCAGTACTTC
few	-	TRBV20-1	TRBJ2-7	CSAFRPESSYEQYF	TGCAGTGCTTTCCGCCCGGAGAGCTCCTACGAGCAGTACTTC
-	-	TRBV11-3	TRBJ2-3	CASSLGLRPSTDTQYF	TGTGCCAGCAGCTTAGGACTCCGACCTAGCACAGATACGCAGTATTTT
many	TRBD1	TRBV3-1	TRBJ1-1	CASSQEGGNTEAFF	TGTGCCAGCAGCCAAGAAGGGGGCAACACTGAAGCTTTCTTT
-	-	TRBV12-3/TRBV12-4	TRBJ1-2	CASVRGGGYTF	TGTGCCAGCGTAAGGGGTGGCGGCTACACCTTC
-	TRBD2	TRBV2	TRBJ2-7	CASASPGLAGPGQYF	TGTGCCAGCGCCTCCCCGGGACTAGCGGGACCGGGGCAGTACTTC
many	-	TRBV18	TRBJ2-5	CASSPLQETQYF	TGTGCCAGCTCACCCCTACAAGAGACCCAGTACTTC
many	-	TRBV20-1	TRBJ2-7	CSARDLQGREQYF	TGCAGTGCTAGAGATCTGCAGGGGCGGGAGCAGTACTTC
many	-	TRBV4-3	TRBJ2-3	CASSLRADTQYF	TGCGCCAGCAGCCTTCGGGCAGATACGCAGTATTTT
many	-	TRBV14	TRBJ2-1	CASSQDRARDYNEQFF	TGTGCCAGCAGCCAAGATCGGGCGCGGGATTACAATGAGCAGTTCTTC
-	TRBD2	TRBV2	TRBJ2-7	CASEKKTSGNSYEQYF	TGTGCCAGCGAGAAGAAGACTAGCGGGAATTCCTACGAGCAGTACTTC